Here is one T cell receptor (beta chain) with its context. Its antigen is unknown. V was clipped by 5 bases and J by 6 bases; unmatched bases: 9. The CDR3 is 15 residues long. The germline CDR1 and CDR2 sequences are LNHDA and SQIVND (reference sequence). Clones were read by immunoSEQ multiplex PCR, and TCRdb kept only the in-frame ones, dropping some. The data contain roughly 130,000 clones, around 94% of them seen just once; the ten biggest clones take up 5.5% to 8%. These data are taken from a study of T cell responses to AZD1222 COVID-19 vaccine. Study-wide context: Analyses pooled second doses at about 4 or about 12 weeks.

Regarding the study as a whole: Dominant at 160-218 and 743-854, vaccine-associated CD4 TCRs also spanned spike. Donor demographics were predominantly white British with a female majority; clonal diversity may be underestimated.

The receptor was isolated from an adult in good health. V usage is TRBV19 and J usage is TRBJ1-4, with 7 bases lining up with TRBD1. The sequences come from peripheral blood, collected on day 0 of AZD1222 vaccination. The CDR3 DNA reads TGTGCCAGTAGTGCAAGTCGCGGACAGGATGAAAAACTGTTTTTT. Encoded protein: CASSASRGQDEKLFF.